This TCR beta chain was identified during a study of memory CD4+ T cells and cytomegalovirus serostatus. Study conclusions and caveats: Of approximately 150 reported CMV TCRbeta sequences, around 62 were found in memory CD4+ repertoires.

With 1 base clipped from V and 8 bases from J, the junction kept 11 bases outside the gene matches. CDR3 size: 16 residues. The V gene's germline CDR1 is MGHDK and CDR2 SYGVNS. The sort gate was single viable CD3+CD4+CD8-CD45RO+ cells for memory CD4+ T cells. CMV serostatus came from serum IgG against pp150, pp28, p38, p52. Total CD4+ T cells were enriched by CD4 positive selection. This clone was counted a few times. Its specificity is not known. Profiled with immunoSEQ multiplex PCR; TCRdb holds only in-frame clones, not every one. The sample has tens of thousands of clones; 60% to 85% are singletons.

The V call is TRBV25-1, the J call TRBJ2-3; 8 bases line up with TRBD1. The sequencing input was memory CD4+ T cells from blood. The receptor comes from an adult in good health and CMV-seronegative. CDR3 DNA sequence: TGTGCCAGCAGTGAATCGTGGGCAGGGGGCGAAGGTACGCAGTATTTT. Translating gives CASSESWAGGEGTQYF.